The rows below give T cell receptor beta chains drawn from one sample of a study of shared clonotypes between healthy human individuals. TCRdb's copy holds only in-frame clones and misses some; the assay was immunoSEQ multiplex PCR. The sample lists around 2.1 million clones; 90% to 95% were seen once. Material for sequencing was naive CD8+ T cells from PBMCs. All receptors derive from a man aged 18 to 30 in good health. Some clones in this sample may be carry-over from other donors' samples. CDR3s include the opening cysteine and the closing phenylalanine or tryptophan.

V,J,CDR3
TRBV6-1,TRBJ2-7,CASSEWKGINEQYF
TRBV15,TRBJ2-2,CATSTGLGHTGELFF
TRBV9,TRBJ1-2,CASSVAPGAGRMDYGYTF
TRBV27,TRBJ1-2,CASAWGNGDGYTF
TRBV7-2,TRBJ1-5,CASTVQGSLDHSNQPQHF
TRBV6-1,TRBJ1-1,CASSEPLSWGAKNTEAFF
TRBV10-3,TRBJ2-2,CATNSPPRDENTGELFF
TRBV25-1,TRBJ2-3,CASSVQDTQYF
TRBV5-1,TRBJ2-5,CASSRVGETQYF
TRBV28,TRBJ2-7,CASIPGGRADEQYF
TRBV19,TRBJ1-4,CASETSTNEKLFF
TRBV10-3,TRBJ2-2,CAISESIVGTSDNTGELFF
TRBV27,TRBJ2-7,CASGAGSSYEQYF
TRBV6-7,TRBJ1-1,CASSFTDGMNTEAFF
TRBV11-3,TRBJ1-5,CASRTHDRGRWQPQHF
TRBV28,TRBJ1-4,CASTQWGAKNEKLFF
TRBV28,TRBJ1-5,CASRTGTGIRQPQHF
TRBV5-6,TRBJ2-7,CASRIQGLSYEQYF
TRBV11-3,TRBJ1-1,CASSQAPGSEAFF
TRBV5-4,TRBJ1-2,CASSSTGNYGYTF
TRBV12-1,TRBJ2-1,CASSSTGGERNEQFF
TRBV27,TRBJ2-1,CASSLSSYNEQFF
TRBV19,TRBJ2-7,CASSYGQVEQYF
TRBV27,TRBJ2-3,CASSFWTSGDTQYF
TRBV6-6,TRBJ1-2,CASSYSGQGGYGYTF
TRBV7-8,TRBJ1-1,CASSSTDVNTEAFF
TRBV5-1,-,CASSLVGRIYEQYF
TRBV5-1,TRBJ2-2,CASRDRGQYMSTGELFF
TRBV7-2,TRBJ2-1,CASSLMASAGDEQFF